Listed below are T cell receptor beta chains from one sample, sequenced in a study of OX40 agonist ivuxolimab in advanced cancers. The table came from immunoSEQ multiplex PCR; TCRdb's copy has only in-frame clones and leaves some out. The table has about 68,000 clones, over 65% seen once. The source was CD4+ or CD8+ T cells sorted from blood, collected in a trial of the OX40 agonist ivuxolimab. All receptors derive from an adult with an advanced solid tumor such as melanoma, head and neck, liver or kidney cancer. Both conserved end residues are part of each CDR3. The order of the fields is V gene, D gene, clone size, J gene, CDR3 DNA, CDR3 protein. D genes are given only for firm matches. Clone size appears in some rows only: once, few, many, or a class for an expanded clone.

v_call: TRBV7-9; d_call: NA; clone_size: few; j_call: TRBJ1-1; cdr3_nt: TGTGCCAGCAGCTTGCTCGGAGTGAACACTGAAGCTTTCTTT; cdr3_aa: CASSLLGVNTEAFF
v_call: TRBV18; d_call: TRBD1; clone_size: NA; j_call: TRBJ1-2; cdr3_nt: TGTGCCAGCTCACCTCCGGGACAGCTCTATGGCTACACCTTC; cdr3_aa: CASSPPGQLYGYTF
v_call: TRBV29-1; d_call: TRBD1; clone_size: few; j_call: TRBJ2-1; cdr3_nt: TGCAGCGCGGACAGGGCTGATGAGCAGTTCTTC; cdr3_aa: CSADRADEQFF
v_call: TRBV11-2; d_call: TRBD1; clone_size: NA; j_call: TRBJ2-2; cdr3_nt: TGTGCCAGCAGCTTCAGAGGGGGAACAGGGGGCTCCACCGGGGAGCTGTTTTTT; cdr3_aa: CASSFRGGTGGSTGELFF
v_call: TRBV5-4; d_call: TRBD1; clone_size: once; j_call: TRBJ1-2; cdr3_nt: TGTGCCAGCAGCTTGGACAGGGGGCCATTGGGTGGCTACACCTTC; cdr3_aa: CASSLDRGPLGGYTF
v_call: TRBV19; d_call: NA; clone_size: NA; j_call: TRBJ1-5; cdr3_nt: TGTGCCAGTAGACGCTCAGGACAGAATAGCAATCAGCCCCAGCATTTT; cdr3_aa: CASRRSGQNSNQPQHF
v_call: TRBV7-2; d_call: NA; clone_size: NA; j_call: TRBJ1-2; cdr3_nt: TGTGCCAGCAGCATGACAACGACGGCCCTCTATGGCTACACCTTC; cdr3_aa: CASSMTTTALYGYTF
v_call: TRBV4-1; d_call: NA; clone_size: NA; j_call: TRBJ1-1; cdr3_nt: TGCGCCAGCAGCCATGCCCGGGACGAGAACACTGAAGCTTTCTTT; cdr3_aa: CASSHARDENTEAFF
v_call: TRBV19; d_call: NA; clone_size: NA; j_call: TRBJ1-5; cdr3_nt: TGTGCCAGTAGTACCTTCGTCGAGGGGGGTCAGCCCCAGCATTTT; cdr3_aa: CASSTFVEGGQPQHF
v_call: TRBV27; d_call: NA; clone_size: NA; j_call: TRBJ1-1; cdr3_nt: TGTGCCAGCAGTTCTCCCCCCCGGGGGACTGAAGCTTTCTTT; cdr3_aa: CASSSPPRGTEAFF
v_call: TRBV5-1; d_call: TRBD2; clone_size: NA; j_call: TRBJ2-5; cdr3_nt: TGCGCCAGCAGCTTAAGCGGGGCAGAGACCCAGTACTTC; cdr3_aa: CASSLSGAETQYF
v_call: TRBV7-8; d_call: TRBD2; clone_size: NA; j_call: TRBJ2-5; cdr3_nt: TGTGCCAGCAGCTTAGGACTTACTAGCGGGGAAGAGACCCAGTACTTC; cdr3_aa: CASSLGLTSGEETQYF
v_call: TRBV14; d_call: NA; clone_size: few; j_call: TRBJ2-2; cdr3_nt: TGTGCCAGCAGCCCGGCAACCCCGAACACCGGGGAGCTGTTTTTT; cdr3_aa: CASSPATPNTGELFF
v_call: TRBV7-2; d_call: TRBD2; clone_size: NA; j_call: TRBJ2-5; cdr3_nt: TGTGCCAGCACCTTTGGGGGGGACCAAGAGACCCAGTACTTC; cdr3_aa: CASTFGGDQETQYF
v_call: TRBV4-3; d_call: NA; clone_size: NA; j_call: TRBJ1-2; cdr3_nt: TGCGCCAGCAGCCAAGGAAGGGCCTCCGTGGACTATGGCTACACCTTC; cdr3_aa: CASSQGRASVDYGYTF
v_call: TRBV19; d_call: NA; clone_size: NA; j_call: TRBJ1-3; cdr3_nt: TGTGCCAGTTGCGACCGCGCTGGAAACACCATATATTTT; cdr3_aa: CASCDRAGNTIYF
v_call: TRBV23-1; d_call: NA; clone_size: NA; j_call: TRBJ2-1; cdr3_nt: TGCGCCAGCACTCTTTTCTTGGTTGTAGGGCAGTTCTTC; cdr3_aa: CASTLFLVVGQFF
v_call: TRBV2; d_call: TRBD1; clone_size: NA; j_call: TRBJ2-1; cdr3_nt: TGTGCCAGCAGTCGGGACAGGGGGTTGAGTGAGCAGTTCTTC; cdr3_aa: CASSRDRGLSEQFF
v_call: TRBV4-2; d_call: TRBD2; clone_size: NA; j_call: TRBJ2-2; cdr3_nt: TGTGCCAGCAGCCATCGACCGGGACTAGCGGGGGGGAGCGGGGAGCTGTTTTTT; cdr3_aa: CASSHRPGLAGGSGELFF
v_call: TRBV5-1; d_call: TRBD2; clone_size: few; j_call: TRBJ2-3; cdr3_nt: TGCGCCAGCAGCTTGGGTGCTAGCGGGAGCACAGATACGCAGTATTTT; cdr3_aa: CASSLGASGSTDTQYF
v_call: TRBV5-5; d_call: NA; clone_size: NA; j_call: TRBJ2-7; cdr3_nt: TGTGCCAGCAGCTTGTCTCCTTCCTACGAGCAGTACTTC; cdr3_aa: CASSLSPSYEQYF
v_call: TRBV10-2; d_call: NA; clone_size: NA; j_call: TRBJ1-2; cdr3_nt: TGCGCCAGCAGTGATAGCGGCTCCTATGGCTACACCTTC; cdr3_aa: CASSDSGSYGYTF
v_call: TRBV29-1; d_call: TRBD1; clone_size: NA; j_call: TRBJ1-1; cdr3_nt: TGCAGCGCCGCTACAGGGGGCACTGAAGCTTTCTTT; cdr3_aa: CSAATGGTEAFF
v_call: TRBV5-1; d_call: NA; clone_size: once; j_call: TRBJ2-1; cdr3_nt: TGCGCCAGCACGCTCTCCTACAATGAGCAGTTCTTC; cdr3_aa: CASTLSYNEQFF
v_call: TRBV5-1; d_call: NA; clone_size: NA; j_call: TRBJ1-6; cdr3_nt: TGCGCCAGCACTCGGGCGGGAGACGGTTCACCCCTCCACTTT; cdr3_aa: CASTRAGDGSPLHF
v_call: TRBV2; d_call: NA; clone_size: NA; j_call: TRBJ1-1; cdr3_nt: TGTGCCAGCACACAGACGAACACTGAAGCTTTCTTT; cdr3_aa: CASTQTNTEAFF
v_call: TRBV6-1; d_call: NA; clone_size: NA; j_call: TRBJ2-3; cdr3_nt: TGTGCCACACAATACCAGAGCACAGATACGCAGTATTTT; cdr3_aa: CATQYQSTDTQYF
v_call: TRBV29-1; d_call: NA; clone_size: NA; j_call: TRBJ2-2; cdr3_nt: TGCAGCGTTGAAGATCGAGGGTTATCGGACACCGGGGAGCTGTTTTTT; cdr3_aa: CSVEDRGLSDTGELFF
v_call: TRBV5-4; d_call: NA; clone_size: NA; j_call: TRBJ2-3; cdr3_nt: TGTGCCAGCAGCTCGGGCAGGGGTCAGTTCACAGATACGCAGTATTTT; cdr3_aa: CASSSGRGQFTDTQYF